This T cell receptor beta chain was sequenced for a study of blood T cell repertoires in COVID-19. Germline loops: CDR1 ENHRY, CDR2 SYGVKD. With 10 bases clipped from V and 4 bases from J, the junction kept 4 bases outside the gene matches. The CDR3 runs 13 residues. The assay was immunoSEQ multiplex PCR, and TCRdb's table has in-frame clones only and misses some. The table shows some 70,000 clones, with 80% to 90% occurring only once. The sequence derives from a woman between 65 and 79 years old with acute or convalescent COVID-19. The chain combines TRBV10-3 with TRBJ1-5, with 10 nucleotides matching TRBD1. Source material: peripheral blood. CDR3 residues: CATGTGANQPQHF. CDR3 nucleotides: TGTGCCACCGGGACAGGGGCAAATCAGCCCCAGCATTTT.